The 26 T cell receptor beta chains given below trace back to one sample, sequenced in a study of blood T cell repertoires in COVID-19. Method: immunoSEQ multiplex PCR; TCRdb's copy keeps in-frame clones and lacks some. The sample has about 150,000 clones, 85% to 90% seen once. The sample was PBMCs or T cells enriched from blood (not recorded which). The receptors were gathered from a woman aged 45-65 years who had recovered from COVID-19.

The V and J genes are TRBV29-1 and TRBJ1-1, with a weak D call TRBD1 (6 bases). V lost 8 bases and J lost 4, with 11 bases in between. The CDR3 contains 11 residues. Looked up from germline, CDR1 is SQVTM and CDR2 is ANQGSEA. The CDR3 region has the DNA TGCAGCACTACAGGGCCCACTGAAGCTTTCTTT. Translated, it gives CSTTGPTEAFF.

The V call is TRBV6-5, the J call TRBJ2-7; tentative D call: TRBD2 (5 bases). This CDR3 region has 14 residues. V was trimmed by 6 bases and J by 2 bases, leaving 14 bases between them. Germline V lookup: CDR1 MNHEY, CDR2 SVGAGI. CDR3 sequence (DNA): TGTGCCAGCAGCCCGACAAGTAGCGCCTACGAGCAGTACTTC. Amino acids: CASSPTSSAYEQYF.

This clone showed up just once. This chain joins TRBV18 and TRBJ2-7, with D perhaps matching TRBD2 (7 bases). The CDR3 extends over 16 amino acids. CDR1 and CDR2 from the germline V gene are KGHSH and LQKENI. V was shortened by 0 bases and J by 0 bases, with 12 bases between the two germline ends. Written as DNA, the CDR3 is TGTGCCAGCTCACCACCGGGGAGGGGGAGCTCCTACGAGCAGTACTTC. Translating it yields CASSPPGRGSSYEQYF.

J is TRBJ2-3 and V is TRBV13; TRBD2 matches 8 bases. V shed 5 bases and J 2 bases; nucleotides not matched to a gene: 18. The CDR3 sequence is 19 residues long. Germline-derived CDR1 and CDR2 are PRHDT and FYEKMQ (reference sequence). The CDR3 nucleotides read TGTGCCAGCAGCCCCCGGGGGGGTTCAGGACTAGTAATCACAGATACGCAGTATTTT. Translation: CASSPRGGSGLVITDTQYF.

The chain couples TRBV7-2 to TRBJ1-6; TRBD1 is a possible D gene (5 bases). The CDR3 is made up of 14 amino acids. Germline CDR1 and CDR2: SGHTA and FQGNSA. The V end was cut by 8 bases, the J end by 8 bases, with 16 bases between. CDR3: CASGYGGIYSPLHF. Here the CDR3 DNA reads TGTGCCAGCGGATACGGGGGTATCTATTCACCCCTCCACTTT. The full variable domain, in which reference TRBV7-2 and TRBJ1-6 provide the parts outside the CDR3, is GAGVSQSPSNKVTEKGKDVELRCDPISGHTALYWYRQSLGQGLEFLIYFQGNSAPDKSGLPSDRFSAERTGGSVSTLTIQRTQQEDSAVYLCASGYGGIYSPLHFGNGTRLTVT.

For the CDR3, the DNA is TGTGCCAGCAGCGGGGACAATGGAAACACCATATATTTT. Its protein is CASSGDNGNTIYF. The genes are TRBV2 and TRBJ1-3; D might be TRBD1 (6 bases). The V gene lost 6 bases and the J gene lost 3 bases, with 9 bases spanning the gap. Looked up from germline, CDR1 is SNHLY and CDR2 is FYNNEI. The CDR3 is 13 residues long.

The chain employs TRBV9 and TRBJ1-4; 7 bases match TRBD1. This CDR3 comprises 15 residues. V lost 3 bases, J lost 6 bases, and 8 bases stayed unmatched. Germline V CDR1 and CDR2: SGDLS, YYNGEE. The CDR3 DNA follows: TGTGCCAGCAGCGCCGGACAGGTCTTTGATGAAAAACTGTTTTTT. Its protein product is CASSAGQVFDEKLFF.

The V gene is TRBV24-1, the J gene TRBJ2-1; D unclear. The CDR3 is 13 residues long. Between the trimmed V and J ends, which lost 3 bases and 6 bases, there was a span of 8 bases. In germline, CDR1 is KGHDR, CDR2 SFDVKD. The CDR3: CATSDTLSNEQFF. CDR3 nucleotide sequence: TGTGCCACCAGTGATACATTAAGCAATGAGCAGTTCTTC.

This chain links TRBV4-3 with TRBJ1-1, with D uncertain. The CDR3 totals 15 residues. Germline CDR1 LGHNA, CDR2 YSLEER. Trimming cost V 0 bases and J 1 base, with 9 bases left between them. The CDR3 bases are TGCGCCAGCAGCCAAGAAGACATGTCGAACACTGAAGCTTTCTTT. Protein sequence: CASSQEDMSNTEAFF.

The chain carries TRBV6-2 or TRBV6-3 and TRBJ1-2; D remains unclear. The CDR3 is made up of 13 amino acids. Trimming shortened V by 4 bases and J by 3 bases, and 9 bases separated the two germline ends. The germline V gene has CDR1 MNHEY and CDR2 SVGEGT. The CDR3 bases are TGTGCCAGCAGTTCCCAGGTGTACTATGGCTACACCTTC. Translating it yields CASSSQVYYGYTF.

In its sample, this clone is medium-sized. The chain is built from TRBV9 and TRBJ2-7, with 7 bases that match TRBD1. J gave up 5 bases and V 4 bases, and 9 bases lay outside the gene matches. In germline, CDR1 is SGDLS, CDR2 YYNGEE. This CDR3 spans 14 amino acids. The CDR3 reads CASSSRQGLDEQYF. The CDR3 nucleotides read TGTGCCAGCAGCTCACGACAGGGTCTGGACGAGCAGTACTTC.

The J gene is TRBJ2-1, the V gene TRBV7-2; D possibly corresponds to TRBD1 (5 bases). V shed 8 bases and J shed 2 bases, with 13 bases lying between them. This CDR3 has 14 residues. Germline-derived CDR1 and CDR2 are SGHTA and FQGNSA. CDR3 nucleotides: TGTGCCAGCCGGCAGGGCCGGCCCTACAATGAGCAGTTCTTC. This gives the protein CASRQGRPYNEQFF.

The CDR3 loop reads CASSYDRLSNSPLHF. CDR3 nucleotides: TGTGCCAGCAGTTACGATCGGTTAAGTAATTCACCCCTCCACTTT. The chain is built from TRBV6-5 and TRBJ1-6; D ambiguous. Germline V gene data show CDR1 as MNHEY and CDR2 as SVGAGI. The CDR3 covers 15 residues. V gave up 2 bases and J gave up 6 bases, with 11 bases separating them.

This clone was recorded once. The chain combines TRBV12-3 or TRBV12-4 with TRBJ2-5; possibly TRBD2 for D (5 bases). The ends were cut back, 6 bases at V and 1 base at J, with 9 bases in the middle. The CDR3 consists of 13 residues. The CDR3 loop is CASRDWGQETQYF. The CDR3 nucleotides are TGTGCCAGCAGGGACTGGGGCCAAGAGACCCAGTACTTC.

The J gene is TRBJ2-1, the V gene TRBV19, with 9 nucleotides matching TRBD2. In germline, CDR1 is LNHDA, CDR2 SQIVND (reference sequence). V shed 6 bases, J shed 7 bases, and the junction held 10 bases outside the gene matches. This CDR3 contains 15 residues. The CDR3 spells CASRGGGGAENEQFF. CDR3 sequence (DNA): TGTGCCAGTAGGGGGGGCGGGGGGGCCGAAAATGAGCAGTTCTTC.

V and J are TRBV7-9 and TRBJ2-3, with TRBD2 as a possible D gene (6 bases). This CDR3 contains 13 residues. Trimming removed 5 bases at V and 4 bases at J, with 10 bases between. Looked up from germline, CDR1 is SEHNR and CDR2 is FQNEAQ (reference sequence). CDR3 residues: CASSLGTSDTQYF. CDR3 coding DNA: TGTGCCAGCAGCCTGGGGACTTCAGATACGCAGTATTTT.

This chain uses TRBV27 with TRBJ1-2; TRBD1 matches 9 bases. The trim removed 6 bases at V and 0 bases at J, leaving 5 bases unmatched. The V gene's germline CDR1 is MNHEY and CDR2 SMNVEV (reference sequence). CDR3 length equals 15 residues. In DNA form, the CDR3 reads TGTGCCAGCAGAACAAACAGGGGGCCTAACTATGGCTACACCTTC. Translated, it gives CASRTNRGPNYGYTF.

V is TRBV7-2 and J is TRBJ2-2; D is ambiguous. The germline V gene encodes CDR1 SGHTA and CDR2 FQGNSA. This CDR3 contains 15 residues. V was trimmed by 1 base and J by 3 bases, leaving 9 bases between them. CDR3 sequence (DNA): TGTGCCAGCAGCTTAGTAGCCCGCGACACCGGGGAGCTGTTTTTT. Its translation: CASSLVARDTGELFF.

V usage is TRBV18 and J usage is TRBJ2-1; TRBD2 matches at 7 bases. The germline gives CDR1 KGHSH, CDR2 LQKENI. The CDR3 runs to 13 residues. V trimming: 3 bases; J trimming: 10 bases; junction bases outside the gene matches: 6. CDR3 sequence (DNA): TGTGCCAGCTCACCCCTCGGGGGGATAGAGCAGTTCTTC. The encoded protein is CASSPLGGIEQFF.

The chain is built from TRBV6-5 and TRBJ1-5; D is perhaps TRBD1 (5 bases). Germline V CDR1 and CDR2: MNHEY, SVGAGI. The CDR3 is 10 amino acids. The CDR3 here is CAGGNQPQHF. In DNA, the CDR3 is TGTGCAGGGGGCAATCAGCCCCAGCATTTT.

Comment on this clone: This CDR3 is also generated by other DNA sequences in the sample. V is TRBV4-3 and J is TRBJ1-1; 7 nucleotides align to TRBD1. The CDR3 sequence is 12 residues long. Germline V gives CDR1 LGHNA, CDR2 YSLEER. The junction had 4 bases not matched to a gene; V was cut back by 4 bases and J by 8 bases. The CDR3 loop reads CASSRVQGEAFF. CDR3 DNA sequence: TGCGCCAGCAGCCGCGTACAGGGGGAAGCTTTCTTT.

V and J are TRBV18 and TRBJ1-4; D is possibly TRBD1 (5 bases). The CDR3 totals 17 residues. Per germline, CDR1 KGHSH and CDR2 LQKENI. The V and J ends lost 1 base and 8 bases respectively, with 20 bases between them. The CDR3 loop reads CASSPLTTREREEKLFF. The CDR3 region has the DNA TGTGCCAGCTCACCACTAACTACCAGGGAGCGGGAGGAAAAACTGTTTTTT.

The V and J genes are TRBV3-1 (or the pseudogene TRBV3-2) and TRBJ2-5; no clear D. V shed 2 bases and J shed 5 bases, with 6 bases lying between them. The CDR3 runs to 12 residues. Germline V lookup: CDR1 LGHDT, CDR2 YNNKEL (reference sequence). The CDR3 region has the DNA TGTGCCAGCAGCCAACACGGGGAGACCCAGTACTTC. Protein: CASSQHGETQYF.

The chain joins TRBV5-4 to TRBJ2-3; D unresolved. The CDR3 spans 12 residues. Germline-derived CDR1 and CDR2 are SGHNT and YYREEE (reference sequence). V was trimmed by 4 bases and J by 3 bases, leaving 6 bases between them. The CDR3 is CASSPRTDTQYF. The CDR3 nucleotides are TGTGCCAGCAGCCCGAGGACAGATACGCAGTATTTT.

CDR3 region: CASSPPLGHNYGYTF. CDR3 in DNA: TGTGCCAGCAGTCCTCCTTTGGGACATAACTATGGCTACACCTTC. The rearrangement joins TRBV6-5 to TRBJ1-2; D is possibly TRBD1 (6 bases). V was trimmed by 5 bases and J by 1 base, leaving 14 bases between them. CDR1 is MNHEY and CDR2 is SVGAGI in the germline V gene. This CDR3 has 15 amino acids.

A note on this clone: This sample also contains other DNA sequences that code for the same CDR3. The chain uses TRBV5-1 and TRBJ1-5, with 7 bases matching TRBD1. V lost 4 bases to trimming and J lost 3 bases; unmatched junction nucleotides: 4. This CDR3 comprises 14 residues. The germline CDR1 and CDR2 sequences are SGHRS and YFSETQ. The CDR3 sequence: CASSLGQNNQPQHF. As DNA, the CDR3 is TGCGCCAGCAGCCTGGGACAGAACAATCAGCCCCAGCATTTT. Full variable domain (outside the CDR3, taken from reference TRBV5-1 and TRBJ1-5): KAGVTQTPRYLIKTRGQQVTLSCSPISGHRSVSWYQQTPGQGLQFLFEYFSETQRNKGNFPGRFSGRQFSNSRSEMNVSTLELGDSALYLCASSLGQNNQPQHFGDGTRLSIL.